The clone carrying this T cell receptor beta chain was counted at least ten times. The data stem from a study of metastatic and nonmetastatic thyroid tumors. Overall study context: Comparative analysis of repertoires was undertaken across blood and tumor or nodule tissue obtained from malignant and benign thyroid patients.

Until they underwent thyroid surgery, no patient had received any treatment. TCRdb re-clonotyped the PCR reads via MiXCR. The sample has fewer than 55,000 clones, roughly 15% seen once. This CDR3 contains 16 residues. Trimming cost V 2 bases and J 1 base; bases outside gene matches: 3. Germline lookup yields CDR1 SGHNT and CDR2 YENEEA. The chain employs TRBV11-3 and TRBJ2-7, with 12 bases aligning to TRBD1. Material: blood. The TCR sequence derives from a female donor with papillary thyroid cancer or a benign thyroid nodule (not recorded which). Some clones in this sample may be carry-over from other donors' samples. In DNA form, the CDR3 reads TGTGCCAGCAGCTTAACGGGACAGGGGGCATCCTACGAGCAGTACTTC. Amino acids: CASSLTGQGASYEQYF. The entire variable domain, with the rest obtained from reference TRBV11-3 and TRBJ2-7, is as follows: EAGVVQSPRYKIIEKKQPVAFWCNPISGHNTLYWYLQNLGQGPELLIRYENEEAVDDSQLPKDRFSAERLKGVDSTLKIQPAELGDSAVYLCASSLTGQGASYEQYFGPGTRLTVT.